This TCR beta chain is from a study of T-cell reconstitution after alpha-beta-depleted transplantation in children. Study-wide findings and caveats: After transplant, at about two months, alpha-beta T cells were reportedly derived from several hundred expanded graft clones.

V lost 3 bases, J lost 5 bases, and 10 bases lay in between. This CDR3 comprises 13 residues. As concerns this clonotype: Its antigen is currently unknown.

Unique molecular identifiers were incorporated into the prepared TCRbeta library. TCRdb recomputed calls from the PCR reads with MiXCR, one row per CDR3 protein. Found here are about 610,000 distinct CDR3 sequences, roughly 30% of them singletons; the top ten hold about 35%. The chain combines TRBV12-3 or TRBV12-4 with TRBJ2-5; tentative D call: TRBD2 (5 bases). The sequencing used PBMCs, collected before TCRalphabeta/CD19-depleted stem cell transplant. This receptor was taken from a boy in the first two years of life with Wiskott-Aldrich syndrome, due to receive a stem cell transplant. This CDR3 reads CASSFGVWETQYF. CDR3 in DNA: TGTGCCAGCAGTTTCGGGGTATGGGAGACCCAGTACTTC.